A selection of T cell receptor beta chains follows, all from one sample in a study of cytomegalovirus exposure and HLA in healthy donors. The method was immunoSEQ multiplex PCR; TCRdb's version includes in-frame clones alone and lacks a portion of them. The profile covers about 190,000 clones, with about four fifths appearing a single time and around 1.6% taken by the ten largest. The sample consisted of PBMCs. The receptors were gathered from a middle-aged man in good health and CMV-seropositive. CDR3s include the opening cysteine and the closing phenylalanine or tryptophan. Each record gives: clone size, V gene, J gene, D gene, CDR3 protein, CDR3 DNA. A D gene is named only where the DNA matches it firmly. Rows may omit the clone size; those that give it use once, few, many or a size class.

size: .
V: TRBV10-3
J: TRBJ2-5
D: TRBD1
CDR3: CAISEPTTRGQETQYF
DNA: TGTGCCATCAGTGAGCCAACTACCAGGGGGCAAGAGACCCAGTACTTC

size: few
V: TRBV9
J: TRBJ2-4
D: TRBD1
CDR3: CASSPRGTGELLAKNIQYF
DNA: TGTGCCAGCAGCCCTAGGGGGACAGGAGAACTTTTAGCCAAAAACATTCAGTACTTC

size: .
V: TRBV5-1
J: TRBJ1-2
D: TRBD1
CDR3: CASSLAGQGAAKYGYTF
DNA: TGCGCCAGCAGCTTGGCCGGGCAGGGGGCAGCAAAGTATGGCTACACCTTC

size: .
V: TRBV5-1
J: TRBJ2-2
D: TRBD1
CDR3: CASSRQGFDGELFF
DNA: TGCGCCAGCAGCCGACAGGGCTTCGACGGGGAGCTGTTTTTT

size: few
V: TRBV4-2
J: TRBJ2-2
D: TRBD2
CDR3: CASSHSGGRDTGELFF
DNA: TGTGCCAGCAGCCACTCGGGGGGGCGCGACACCGGGGAGCTGTTTTTT

size: once
V: TRBV20-1
J: TRBJ2-7
D: .
CDR3: CSARPSHEQYF
DNA: TGCAGTGCTAGACCCTCCCACGAGCAGTACTTC

size: once
V: TRBV7-6
J: TRBJ2-1
D: TRBD2
CDR3: CASSLQLAGGYNEQFF
DNA: TGTGCCAGCAGCTTACAACTAGCGGGAGGGTACAATGAGCAGTTCTTC

size: once
V: TRBV27
J: TRBJ2-2
D: TRBD2
CDR3: CASSLTLAGRAGELFF
DNA: TGTGCCAGCAGTTTAACGCTAGCGGGACGTGCCGGGGAGCTGTTTTTT

size: once
V: TRBV9
J: TRBJ1-2
D: TRBD1
CDR3: CASSPWTGGADGYTF
DNA: TGTGCCAGCAGCCCCTGGACAGGGGGCGCGGATGGCTACACCTTC

size: .
V: TRBV5-5
J: TRBJ1-1
D: .
CDR3: CASSLAVGGTEAFF
DNA: TGTGCCAGCAGCTTGGCCGTAGGGGGCACTGAAGCTTTCTTT